A few counts support the clone carrying this TCR beta chain. This specimen comes from a study of T-cell reconstitution after alpha-beta-depleted transplantation in children. CDR3 length: 16 amino acids. The junction had 5 bases not matched to a gene; V was cut back by 2 bases and J by 3 bases. Germline assignment: CDR1 LGHNA and CDR2 YSLEER. Unique molecular identifiers were built into the TCRbeta library. Each CDR3 protein is one row after TCRdb ran MiXCR on the PCR reads. The sample lists about 480,000 distinct CDR3 sequences, approximately 12% occurring once. The chain joins TRBV4-3 to TRBJ2-1; TRBD2 matches at 9 bases. This receptor was obtained from a human donor who donated a stem cell graft to a child with combined immunodeficiency. Specimen: PBMCs from the stem cell graft donor, collected from the stem cell graft. This CDR3 reads CASSQSLAGYYNEQFF. For the CDR3, the DNA is TGCGCCAGCAGCCAAAGCCTAGCGGGGTACTACAATGAGCAGTTCTTC.